Listed below are T cell receptor beta chains from one sample, sequenced in a study of blood T cell repertoires in COVID-19. Only in-frame clones appear in the TCRdb table, and some are missing; sequencing was by immunoSEQ multiplex PCR. The table shows about 99,000 clones, with about 89% occurring only once. The sample comprised peripheral blood. The receptor source for this set is a man in his forties or fifties with acute or convalescent COVID-19. Each CDR3 is given with its conserved first and last residue. Fields, in order: J gene, clone size, V gene, D gene, CDR3 DNA, CDR3 protein. A D gene is named only where the DNA matches it firmly. Expanded clones get a size class; other rows say once, few or many, or leave the size out.

>TRBJ2-5|.|TRBV5-4|TRBD2
TGTGCCAGCAGCTTGGGCGGGAGCGAGACCCAGTACTTC
CASSLGGSETQYF
>TRBJ2-2|.|TRBV19|.
TGTGCCAGTGGGCCCGACCCGAACACCGGGGAGCTGTTTTTT
CASGPDPNTGELFF
>TRBJ2-3|few|TRBV4-1|.
TGCGCCAGCAGCCATCTAAGTGCAGATACGCAGTATTTT
CASSHLSADTQYF
>TRBJ2-3|.|TRBV24-1|.
TGTGCCACCGGACATACCACAGATACGCAGTATTTT
CATGHTTDTQYF
>TRBJ2-6|.|TRBV7-2|.
TGTGCCAGCAGCTTAAACGGGGGAGCTGGGGCCAACGTCCTGACTTTC
CASSLNGGAGANVLTF
>TRBJ2-1|.|TRBV11-3|.
TGTGCCAGCAGCTTCCGCACGCTCGCCGGGTTTGACAATGAGCAGTTCTTC
CASSFRTLAGFDNEQFF
>TRBJ2-3|.|TRBV5-1|.
TGCGCCAGCAGCCCTTTTCAGGGGAGAATAGATACGCAGTATTTT
CASSPFQGRIDTQYF
>TRBJ2-1|few|TRBV28|TRBD2
TGTGCCAGCAGTTTCGGGCCTAGCGGGAGGGATGAGCAGTTCTTC
CASSFGPSGRDEQFF
>TRBJ2-1|.|TRBV25-1|.
TGTGCCAGCAGTGGACAGCACAATGAGCAGTTCTTC
CASSGQHNEQFF
>TRBJ2-5|.|TRBV5-1|TRBD2
TGCGCCAGCAGCTTTAGCGGGCAAGAGACCCAGTACTTC
CASSFSGQETQYF
>TRBJ1-3|.|TRBV9|TRBD1
TGTGCCAGCAGCCTTGGGACAGCCTCTGGAAACACCATATATTTT
CASSLGTASGNTIYF
>TRBJ2-3|.|TRBV5-1|TRBD1
TGCGCCAGCAGCCAGGGGGACACGAGGTATACGCAGTATTTT
CASSQGDTRYTQYF
>TRBJ2-7|.|TRBV15|.
TGTGCCACCAGCAGACTCAGGGCCTTGAACTACGAGCAGTACTTC
CATSRLRALNYEQYF
>TRBJ2-1|few|TRBV5-1|.
TGCGCCAGCAGGGGGGCGGGTTCCTACAATGAGCAGTTCTTC
CASRGAGSYNEQFF
>TRBJ1-2|.|TRBV18|TRBD1
TGTGCCAGCTCACTGGACAGGGACTATGGCTACACCTTC
CASSLDRDYGYTF
>TRBJ1-2|.|TRBV7-9|TRBD1
TGTGCCAGCAGTTTGCAGGGGGACTATGGCTACACCTTC
CASSLQGDYGYTF
>TRBJ2-1|.|TRBV27|TRBD2
TGTGCCAGCAGTTACTCGGGAGGCATTCACAATGAGCAGTTCTTC
CASSYSGGIHNEQFF
>TRBJ1-2|.|TRBV30|.
TGTGCCTGGACCAGGGCTTTTTCCTATGGCTACACCTTC
CAWTRAFSYGYTF
>TRBJ2-1|once|TRBV7-2|.
TGTGCCAGCAGCTACCTAGCCGGGAGCAATGAGCAGTTCTTC
CASSYLAGSNEQFF
>TRBJ2-2|.|TRBV29-1|TRBD1
TGCAGCGTACATAGACAGGGGAACACCGGGGAGCTGTTTTTT
CSVHRQGNTGELFF
>TRBJ2-7|.|TRBV30|TRBD2
TGTGCCTGGAGTCCGGGACTAGCGCGATCCTACGAGCAGTACTTC
CAWSPGLARSYEQYF
>TRBJ1-4|.|TRBV2|TRBD1
TGTGCCAGCAGAAGACGGGACAGGGGAGGTGAAAAACTGTTTTTT
CASRRRDRGGEKLFF
>TRBJ2-7|.|TRBV6-5|.
TGTGCCAGCACCCCAGGACAAAAGGACGAGCAGTACTTC
CASTPGQKDEQYF
>TRBJ2-3|.|TRBV19|TRBD2
TGTGCCAGTAGTATAGATTTGACTAGCGGGAGTAAAGATACGCAGTATTTT
CASSIDLTSGSKDTQYF
>TRBJ2-7|.|TRBV2|.
TGTGCCAGCAGCGAGTTCTCCTACGAGCAGTACTTC
CASSEFSYEQYF
>TRBJ2-1|.|TRBV29-1|TRBD2
TGCAGCGTTGAAGAAAGTCTAGCGGGGGACAATGAGCAGTTCTTC
CSVEESLAGDNEQFF
>TRBJ1-1|once|TRBV10-3|TRBD1
TGTGCCGCGGGACAGGGGTTGAGCACTGAAGCTTTCTTT
CAAGQGLSTEAFF
>TRBJ2-7|.|TRBV3-1/TRBV3-2|.
TGTGCCAGCAGCCGGACAGATAACGAGCAGTACTTC
CASSRTDNEQYF
>TRBJ2-5|.|TRBV7-9|.
TGTGCCAGCAGCTTAGATAGCGGAGAGACCCAGTACTTC
CASSLDSGETQYF
>TRBJ2-2|.|TRBV7-9|TRBD2
TGTGCCAGCAGCTCCGGGACTACTCTGTTTTTT
CASSSGTTLFF
>TRBJ2-2|.|TRBV10-3|TRBD1
TGTGCCATCGCCGGGACAGGGGGCACCGGGGAGCTGTTTTTT
CAIAGTGGTGELFF
>TRBJ1-5|.|TRBV27|.
TGTGCCAGCAAGGGGGGAGGGAGGGTAAGCAATCAGCCCCAGCATTTT
CASKGGGRVSNQPQHF
>TRBJ2-2|.|TRBV6-5|.
TGTGCCAGCAGCGAGGACTTCCTCGGGGAGCTGTTTTTT
CASSEDFLGELFF
>TRBJ2-7|many|TRBV15|.
TGTGCCACCAGCATAATCCAGGGGAGCTCCTACGAGCAGTACTTC
CATSIIQGSSYEQYF
>TRBJ2-1|few|TRBV11-2|.
TGTGCCAGCAGCACTAGGGGGAGGGAGCCCACCTCCTACAATGAGCAGTTCTTC
CASSTRGREPTSYNEQFF
>TRBJ1-2|.|TRBV2|.
TGTGCCAGCAGTGACCGATTAGCTAACTATGGCTACACCTTC
CASSDRLANYGYTF
>TRBJ2-7|.|TRBV5-6|TRBD2
TGTGCCAGCAGCTTGGCTTACCCCGCGGGAGGGCTCAACGAGCAGTACTTC
CASSLAYPAGGLNEQYF
>TRBJ2-1|.|TRBV10-2|TRBD2
TGCGCCAGCAGTGATGCGGCTAGCGGTTACAATGAGCAGTTCTTC
CASSDAASGYNEQFF
>TRBJ1-4|.|TRBV7-6|TRBD1
TGTGCCAGCAGCTTCGGGACAGGGACTAATGAAAAACTGTTTTTT
CASSFGTGTNEKLFF
>TRBJ2-3|.|TRBV14|.
TGTGCCAGCAGCCTACGGAGGGAGACAGATACGCAGTATTTT
CASSLRRETDTQYF
>TRBJ2-2|.|TRBV5-6|.
TGTGCCAGCAGCTTACCACAGGCGCGCGGCGGGGAGCTGTTTTTT
CASSLPQARGGELFF
>TRBJ2-7|.|TRBV5-1|.
TGCGCCAGCAGCTTGCCAGGGTACGAGCAGTACTTC
CASSLPGYEQYF
>TRBJ2-7|.|TRBV2|TRBD1
TGTGCCAGCTCTCCGGGACAGGGGGACTACGAGCAGTACTTC
CASSPGQGDYEQYF
>TRBJ1-1|.|TRBV19|.
TGTGCCAGTAGGATAAGGGGGGGCGCCGGGTTTTTTGGCACTGAAGCTTTCTTT
CASRIRGGAGFFGTEAFF
>TRBJ1-3|.|TRBV29-1|.
TGCAGCGTCTCCTTGTCGAGCTCTGGAAACACCATATATTTT
CSVSLSSSGNTIYF
>TRBJ2-3|.|TRBV5-4|TRBD1
TGTGCCAGCAACCTTGACAGGGGTACAGATACGCAGTATTTT
CASNLDRGTDTQYF
>TRBJ1-2|.|TRBV28|.
TGTGCCAGCAGTTTTCCCGGACAGAGGGGCTACACCTTC
CASSFPGQRGYTF
>TRBJ1-5|.|TRBV10-2|TRBD1
TGCGCCAGCAGTGAGGCAGGGGGCGGTCAGCCCCAGCATTTT
CASSEAGGGQPQHF
>TRBJ2-7|.|TRBV30|TRBD1
TGTGCCTGGGGACGGGACAGAGCCTACGAGCAGTACTTC
CAWGRDRAYEQYF
>TRBJ2-7|.|TRBV4-1|TRBD1
TGCGCCAGCAGCCAAGAACAGGGGCCCTCCTACGAGCAGTACTTC
CASSQEQGPSYEQYF
>TRBJ2-3|few|TRBV9|.
TGTGCCAGCAGCGTAGGGACCGGAGGAACAGATACGCAGTATTTT
CASSVGTGGTDTQYF
>TRBJ2-4|few|TRBV15|.
TGTGCCACCAGCAGAGATAAGCTTTTCATTCAGTACTTC
CATSRDKLFIQYF
>TRBJ2-7|.|TRBV19|TRBD2
TGTGCCAGTAAGGGAGGGTCCGGGGGTCAATACGAGCAGTACTTC
CASKGGSGGQYEQYF